Below, 4 T cell receptor beta chains from the same sample are listed, as sequenced in a study of blood T cell repertoires in COVID-19. This table comes from immunoSEQ multiplex PCR, and its TCRdb copy is limited to in-frame clones, with some not included. The repertoire has 90,000 to 100,000 clones, around 90% of them found once; the top ten carry about 4.5%. The sample comprised peripheral blood. These receptors all come from an older man with acute or convalescent COVID-19.

This clone was counted a single time. The V and J genes are TRBV5-1 and TRBJ1-2; no firm D call. The CDR3 loop spans 11 amino acids. CDR1 and CDR2 (germline): SGHRS, YFSETQ. The germline V and J ends were trimmed by 0 bases and 9 bases, with 6 bases remaining between them. The CDR3 sequence is CASSLGESYTF. CDR3 sequence (DNA): TGCGCCAGCAGCTTGGGGGAGAGCTACACCTTC.

The V and J genes are TRBV5-1 and TRBJ1-2; 8 positions match TRBD1. The CDR3 spans 15 residues. CDR1 is SGHRS, CDR2 YFSETQ, per germline. The V gene end was trimmed by 6 bases and the J gene end by 0 bases; junction bases not matched to a gene: 7. CDR3 sequence reads: CASNREGQANYGYTF. In DNA form, the CDR3 reads TGCGCCAGCAACAGAGAGGGACAGGCTAACTATGGCTACACCTTC.

The chain links TRBV5-1 to TRBJ1-1; perhaps TRBD1 as D (6 bases). The germline gives CDR1 SGHRS, CDR2 YFSETQ. The length of the CDR3 is 15 residues. Trimming stripped 4 bases from V and 7 bases from J, with 20 bases between. The CDR3 spells CASSDSNTGLREAFF. In DNA, the CDR3 is TGCGCCAGCAGCGACAGTAATACAGGGTTGCGTGAAGCTTTCTTT.

V is TRBV5-5 and J is TRBJ1-1, with a tentative D call TRBD1 (6 bases). This CDR3 has 14 amino acids. Trimming removed 4 bases at V and 8 bases at J, with 18 bases between. Germline V gene lookup returns CDR1 SGHKS and CDR2 YYEKEE (reference sequence). CDR3: CASSLGTRQGEAFF. CDR3 bases: TGTGCCAGCAGCCTGGGGACCAGGCAGGGGGAAGCTTTCTTT.